This T cell receptor (beta chain) was found in a study of shared clonotypes between healthy human individuals. Study information: Each donor had three CD4 naive, three CD4 memory, two CD8 naive and one CD8 memory plate. Study observations and caveats: A generally larger estimated richness was seen in naive subsets than in memory subsets. Sharing across four donors was seen in 4% to 5% of naive CD4 clonotypes.

The assay ran at deep level. Using immunoSEQ multiplex PCR, the repertoire was profiled, and TCRdb retains in-frame clones only, with some absent. The profile shows hundreds of thousands of clones, roughly 70% of them singletons. In regard to this clone: Its antigen remains unidentified.

V dropped 3 bases and J dropped 4 bases, with 22 bases sitting between them. This CDR3 comprises 17 residues. Per germline, CDR1 SGHRS and CDR2 YFSETQ. The clonotype was recovered from a woman between 25 and 40 years old in good health. The material sequenced was memory CD4+ T cells sorted from blood. Indicated subset: CD45RA-negative fraction. The rearrangement uses TRBV5-1 and TRBJ1-2; D is uncertain. For the CDR3, the DNA is TGCGCCAGCAGCTCCTCAGTCGACGTGAGGTTTCCCTATGGCTACACCTTC. Translating it yields CASSSSVDVRFPYGYTF. The entire variable domain, with the rest obtained from reference TRBV5-1 and TRBJ1-2, is as follows: KAGVTQTPRYLIKTRGQQVTLSCSPISGHRSVSWYQQTPGQGLQFLFEYFSETQRNKGNFPGRFSGRQFSNSRSEMNVSTLELGDSALYLCASSSSVDVRFPYGYTFGSGTRLTVV.